This T cell receptor beta chain was documented in a study of blood T cell repertoires in COVID-19. Study-wide background: The United States, Italy and Spain were the sources of the acute and convalescent COVID-19 samples.

As processed by the authors: Nucleated cell number was recorded as an estimate derived from reference gene primer amplification. Measured with immunoSEQ multiplex PCR; TCRdb has only the in-frame clones, and not every one. D and trimming were read from the DNA, whereas the V and J calls and clone size are those reported in that table. The sample holds around 140,000 clones, approximately 86% seen once. CDR3 length: 15 residues. V was pared by 1 base and J by 1 base, with 2 bases of the junction left unmatched. In germline, CDR1 is SGHRS, CDR2 YFSETQ. This chain uses TRBV5-1 with TRBJ2-1, with 7 nucleotides matching TRBD1. The TCR was taken from a woman aged 55-69 years with acute or convalescent COVID-19. The sequenced sample consisted of peripheral blood. The CDR3 protein is CASSLTGQSYNEQFF. The CDR3 DNA follows: TGCGCCAGCAGCTTGACGGGACAGTCCTACAATGAGCAGTTCTTC.